A selection of T cell receptor beta chains follows, all from one sample in a study of T cells in tuberculosis. Repertoires were generated with immunoSEQ multiplex PCR, while TCRdb's copy carries only in-frame clones and drops some. The profile shows approximately 30,000 clones, roughly 92% of them singletons. Sequenced sample: PBMCs. The source of these receptors is a donor aged 10 to 29 with latent tuberculosis or without tuberculosis infection. Both conserved end residues are part of each CDR3. The D gene is left open where the match is weak. Size values are once, few and many counts, or a class for expanded clones, and some rows have none.

v_gene	j_gene	d_gene	abundance	CDR3nt	CDR3aa
TRBV7-2	TRBJ1-1	NA	NA	TGTGCCAGCAGCCCCAGCGGGCAGATTCCGGCAGCTTTCTTT	CASSPSGQIPAAFF
TRBV5-1	TRBJ1-3	NA	NA	TGCGCCAGCAGCTCGGACAGTTTACTCGGAAACACCATATATTTT	CASSSDSLLGNTIYF
TRBV15	TRBJ2-7	NA	NA	TGTGCCACCAGCATAATCAGGGGCGAGCAGTACTTC	CATSIIRGEQYF
TRBV7-6	TRBJ2-2	TRBD1	NA	TGTGCCAGCAGCTTCGGACAGGGGGGAAACACCGGGGAGCTGTTTTTT	CASSFGQGGNTGELFF
TRBV4-1	TRBJ2-7	NA	once	TGCGCCAGCAGCCAAGCTCCCGGACAGCACTCCTACGAGCAGTACTTC	CASSQAPGQHSYEQYF
TRBV6-6	TRBJ1-2	NA	NA	TGTGCCAGCAGTTATCCGGGACAAATTAACTATGGCTACACCTTC	CASSYPGQINYGYTF
TRBV5-1	TRBJ2-7	TRBD2	NA	TGCGCCAGCAGCTTGCTAGCGGGAAACGCCTACGAGCAGTACTTC	CASSLLAGNAYEQYF
TRBV2	TRBJ1-3	NA	NA	TGTGCCAGCAGTTTATCCCTAGGGGTCTTCTCTGGAAACACCATATATTTT	CASSLSLGVFSGNTIYF
TRBV11-3	TRBJ1-1	NA	NA	TGTGCCAGCAGCTTAGATGGAGTGAACACTGAAGCTTTCTTT	CASSLDGVNTEAFF
TRBV7-8	TRBJ1-2	TRBD1	NA	TGTGCCAGCAGCAAGGACAGGACCCGGGGCTATGGCTACACCTTC	CASSKDRTRGYGYTF
TRBV10-3	TRBJ1-3	NA	NA	TGTGCCATCAGGACGGGAGGAAACACCATATATTTT	CAIRTGGNTIYF
TRBV30	TRBJ1-3	NA	NA	TGTGCCTGGAGTTTAGCTTCTGGAAACACCATATATTTT	CAWSLASGNTIYF
TRBV7-3	TRBJ2-2	NA	NA	TGTGCCAGCAGCGCCTTTGCGAGGGCCGGGGAGCTGTTTTTT	CASSAFARAGELFF
TRBV11-2	TRBJ2-7	NA	few	TGTGCCAGCAGCTTAGGTAGCTACGAGCAGTACTTC	CASSLGSYEQYF
TRBV7-2	TRBJ1-2	TRBD1	NA	TGTGCCAGCAGCTCAGACAGGGGGCGAGGCTACACCTTC	CASSSDRGRGYTF
TRBV5-1	TRBJ1-1	NA	NA	TGCGCCAGCAGCTTGGCCGCGGCGAACACTGAAGCTTTCTTT	CASSLAAANTEAFF
TRBV28	TRBJ2-7	NA	NA	TGTGCCAGCAGTTTATGGCAGCGGAGCTCCTACGAGCAGTACTTC	CASSLWQRSSYEQYF
TRBV19	TRBJ1-1	NA	once	TGTGCCAGTAGTATCGCTGTGGGGGGAATCATGAACACTGAAGCTTTCTTT	CASSIAVGGIMNTEAFF
TRBV18	TRBJ2-2	NA	NA	TGTGCCAGCTCACTAGCTCTACTCAAGGACTACTATACCGGGGAGCTGTTTTTT	CASSLALLKDYYTGELFF
TRBV6-5	TRBJ2-3	TRBD2	NA	TGTGCCAGCAGTTTAGCGGGGGGGGAAGATACGCAGTATTTT	CASSLAGGEDTQYF
TRBV28	TRBJ1-4	NA	NA	TGTGCCAGCAGTATCACCTCGGTTGCAACTAATGAAAAACTGTTTTTT	CASSITSVATNEKLFF
TRBV4-3	TRBJ1-2	NA	few	TGCGCCAGCAGCCGGGGGCAGGGTAACTATGGCTACACCTTC	CASSRGQGNYGYTF